In its sample, the clone carrying this T cell receptor beta chain was seen a few times. Sequencing was performed with immunoSEQ multiplex PCR; in TCRdb, only in-frame clones are kept and a portion is missing. The table includes 120,000 to 150,000 clones, about 89% detected once. The sample originates from a study of T cell responses to AZD1222 COVID-19 vaccine. This TCR came from an adult who received the MenACWY meningococcal vaccine as a control. Sequenced material: peripheral blood, taken 28 days after the second dose of the MenACWY control vaccine.

As DNA, the CDR3 is TGCGCCAGCAGCCCCCCGGACTATGGTGAGCAGTTCTTC. Translated, it gives CASSPPDYGEQFF. The rearrangement links TRBV5-1 to TRBJ2-1; TRBD2 is a possible D gene (6 bases). This CDR3 contains 13 residues. CDR1 is SGHRS, CDR2 YFSETQ, per germline. V was shortened by 4 bases and J by 9 bases, with 14 bases between the two germline ends.